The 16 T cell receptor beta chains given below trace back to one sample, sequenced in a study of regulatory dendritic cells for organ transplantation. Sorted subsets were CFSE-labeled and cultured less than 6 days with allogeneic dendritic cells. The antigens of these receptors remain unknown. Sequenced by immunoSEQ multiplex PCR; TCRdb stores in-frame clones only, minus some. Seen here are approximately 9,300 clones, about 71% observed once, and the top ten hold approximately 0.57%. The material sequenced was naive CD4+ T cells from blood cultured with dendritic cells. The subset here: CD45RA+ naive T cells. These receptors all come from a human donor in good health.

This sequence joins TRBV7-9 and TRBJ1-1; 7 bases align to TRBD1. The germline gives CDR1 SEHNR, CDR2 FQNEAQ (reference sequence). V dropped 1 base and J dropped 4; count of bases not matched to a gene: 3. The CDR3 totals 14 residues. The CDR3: CASSLDRGATEAFF. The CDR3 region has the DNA TGTGCCAGCAGCTTAGACAGGGGCGCCACTGAAGCTTTCTTT.

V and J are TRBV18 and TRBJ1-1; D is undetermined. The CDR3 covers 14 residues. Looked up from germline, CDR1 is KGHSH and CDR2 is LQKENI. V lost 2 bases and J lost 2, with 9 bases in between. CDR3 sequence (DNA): TGTGCCAGCTCACCAGACTATCTCAACACTGAAGCTTTCTTT. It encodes CASSPDYLNTEAFF.

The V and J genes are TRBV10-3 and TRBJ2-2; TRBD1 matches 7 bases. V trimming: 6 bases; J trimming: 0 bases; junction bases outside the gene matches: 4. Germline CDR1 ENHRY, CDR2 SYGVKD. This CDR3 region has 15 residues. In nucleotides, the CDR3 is TGTGCCATCAGGAAAGGGACAGCGAACACCGGGGAGCTGTTTTTT. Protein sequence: CAIRKGTANTGELFF.

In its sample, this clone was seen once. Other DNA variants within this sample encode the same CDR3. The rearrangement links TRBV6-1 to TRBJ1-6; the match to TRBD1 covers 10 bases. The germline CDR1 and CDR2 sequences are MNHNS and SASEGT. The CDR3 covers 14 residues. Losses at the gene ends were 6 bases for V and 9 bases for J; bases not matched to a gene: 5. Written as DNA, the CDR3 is TGTGCCAGCAGCCAGGACAGGGGGTTTTCACCCCTCCACTTT. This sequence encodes CASSQDRGFSPLHF.

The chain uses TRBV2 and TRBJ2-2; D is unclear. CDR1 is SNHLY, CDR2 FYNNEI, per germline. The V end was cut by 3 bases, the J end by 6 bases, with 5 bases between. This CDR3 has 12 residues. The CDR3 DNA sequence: TGTGCCAGCAGTGATCGGGCCGGGGAGCTGTTTTTT. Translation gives CASSDRAGELFF.

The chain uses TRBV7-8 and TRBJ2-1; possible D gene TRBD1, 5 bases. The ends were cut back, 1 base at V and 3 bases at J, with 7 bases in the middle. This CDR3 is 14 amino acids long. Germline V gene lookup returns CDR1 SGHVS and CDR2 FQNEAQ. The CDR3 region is CASSLGQYYNEQFF. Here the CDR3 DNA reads TGTGCCAGCAGCTTAGGACAGTACTACAATGAGCAGTTCTTC.

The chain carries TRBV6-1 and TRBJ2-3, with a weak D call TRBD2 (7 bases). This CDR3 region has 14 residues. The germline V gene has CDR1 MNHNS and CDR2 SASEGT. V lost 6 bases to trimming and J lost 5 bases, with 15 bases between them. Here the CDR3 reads CASRVRGGEDTQYF. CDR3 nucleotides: TGTGCCAGCAGGGTTAGGGGGGGGGAAGATACGCAGTATTTT.

The CDR3 spells CASSLQGGDGYTF. CDR3 nucleotide sequence: TGCGCCAGCAGTCTACAGGGGGGTGATGGCTACACCTTC. This chain joins TRBV5-1 and TRBJ1-2; 8 bases are shared with TRBD1. J was trimmed by 6 bases and V by 5 bases; bases with no gene match: 6. CDR3 length equals 13 residues. Germline V gene data show CDR1 as SGHRS and CDR2 as YFSETQ.

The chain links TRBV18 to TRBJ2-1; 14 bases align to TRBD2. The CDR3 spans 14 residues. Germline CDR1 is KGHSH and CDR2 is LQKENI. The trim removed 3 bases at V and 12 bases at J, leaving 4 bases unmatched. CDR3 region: CASSPGLAGVGQFF. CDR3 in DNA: TGTGCCAGCTCACCGGGACTAGCGGGGGTGGGGCAGTTCTTC.

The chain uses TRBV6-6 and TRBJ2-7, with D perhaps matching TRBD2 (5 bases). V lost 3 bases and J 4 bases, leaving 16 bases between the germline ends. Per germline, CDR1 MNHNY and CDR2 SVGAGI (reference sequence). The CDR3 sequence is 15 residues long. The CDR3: CASSYAGKGFYEQYF. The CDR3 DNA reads TGTGCCAGCAGTTATGCCGGGAAAGGATTTTACGAGCAGTACTTC.

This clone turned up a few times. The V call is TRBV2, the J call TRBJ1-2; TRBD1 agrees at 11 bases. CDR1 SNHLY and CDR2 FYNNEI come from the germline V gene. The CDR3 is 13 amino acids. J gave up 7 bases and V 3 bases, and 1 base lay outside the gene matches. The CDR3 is CASSEDRGLGYTF. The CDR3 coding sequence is TGTGCCAGCAGTGAGGACAGGGGGCTTGGCTACACCTTC.

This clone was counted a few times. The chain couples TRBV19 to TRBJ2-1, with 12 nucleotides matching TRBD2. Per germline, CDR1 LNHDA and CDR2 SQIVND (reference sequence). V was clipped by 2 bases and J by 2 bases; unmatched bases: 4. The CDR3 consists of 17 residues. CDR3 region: CASSIRASGGAYNEQFF. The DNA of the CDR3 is TGTGCCAGTAGTATAAGGGCTAGCGGGGGGGCCTACAATGAGCAGTTCTTC.

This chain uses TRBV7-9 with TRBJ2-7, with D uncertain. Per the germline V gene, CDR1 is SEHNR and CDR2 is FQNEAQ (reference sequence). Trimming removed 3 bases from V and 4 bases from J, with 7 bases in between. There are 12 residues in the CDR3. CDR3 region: CASSFTAYEQYF. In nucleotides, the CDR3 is TGTGCCAGCAGCTTCACTGCTTACGAGCAGTACTTC.

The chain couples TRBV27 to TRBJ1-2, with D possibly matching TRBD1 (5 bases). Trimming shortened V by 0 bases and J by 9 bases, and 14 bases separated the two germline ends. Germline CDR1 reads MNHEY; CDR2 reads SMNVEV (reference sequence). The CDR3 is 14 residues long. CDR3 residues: CASSLSGQGLRYTF. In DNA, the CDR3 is TGTGCCAGCAGTTTATCGGGGCAGGGTCTACGCTACACCTTC.

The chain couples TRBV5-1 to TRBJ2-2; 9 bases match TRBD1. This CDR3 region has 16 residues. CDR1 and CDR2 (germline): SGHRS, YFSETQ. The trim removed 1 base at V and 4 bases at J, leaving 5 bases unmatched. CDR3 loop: CASSLTGGMGTGELFF. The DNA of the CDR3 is TGCGCCAGCAGCTTGACAGGGGGCATGGGCACCGGGGAGCTGTTTTTT.

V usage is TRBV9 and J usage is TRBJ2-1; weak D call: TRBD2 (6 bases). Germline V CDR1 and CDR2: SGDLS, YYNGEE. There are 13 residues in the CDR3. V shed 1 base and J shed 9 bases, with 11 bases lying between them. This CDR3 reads CASSVRGTGEQFF. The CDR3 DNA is TGTGCCAGCAGCGTACGGGGGACGGGTGAGCAGTTCTTC. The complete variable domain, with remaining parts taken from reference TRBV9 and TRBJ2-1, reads DSGVTQTPKHLITATGQRVTLRCSPRSGDLSVYWYQQSLDQGLQFLIQYYNGEERAKGNILERFSAQQFPDLHSELNLSSLELGDSALYFCASSVRGTGEQFFGPGTRLTVL.